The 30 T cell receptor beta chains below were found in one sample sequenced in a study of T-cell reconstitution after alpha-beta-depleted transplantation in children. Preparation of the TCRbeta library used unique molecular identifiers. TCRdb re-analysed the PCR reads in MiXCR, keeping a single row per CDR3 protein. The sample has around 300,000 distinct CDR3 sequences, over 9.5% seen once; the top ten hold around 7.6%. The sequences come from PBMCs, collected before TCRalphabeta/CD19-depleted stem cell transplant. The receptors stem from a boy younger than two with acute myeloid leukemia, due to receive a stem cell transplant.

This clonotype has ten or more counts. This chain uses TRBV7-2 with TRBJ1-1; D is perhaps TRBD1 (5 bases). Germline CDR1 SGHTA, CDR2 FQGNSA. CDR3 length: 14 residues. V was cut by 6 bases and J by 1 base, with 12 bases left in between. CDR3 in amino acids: CASRRLGQNTEAFF. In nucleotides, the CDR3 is TGTGCCAGCAGGAGACTCGGACAGAACACTGAAGCTTTCTTT. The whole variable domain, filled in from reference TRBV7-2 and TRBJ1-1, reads GAGVSQSPSNKVTEKGKDVELRCDPISGHTALYWYRQSLGQGLEFLIYFQGNSAPDKSGLPSDRFSAERTGGSVSTLTIQRTQQEDSAVYLCASRRLGQNTEAFFGQGTRLTVV.

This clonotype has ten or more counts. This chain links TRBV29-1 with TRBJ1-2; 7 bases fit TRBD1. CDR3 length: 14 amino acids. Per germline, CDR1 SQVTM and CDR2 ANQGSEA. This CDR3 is CSIRRADRSYGYTF. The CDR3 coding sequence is TGCAGTATCAGACGGGCGGACAGGAGCTATGGCTACACCTTC.

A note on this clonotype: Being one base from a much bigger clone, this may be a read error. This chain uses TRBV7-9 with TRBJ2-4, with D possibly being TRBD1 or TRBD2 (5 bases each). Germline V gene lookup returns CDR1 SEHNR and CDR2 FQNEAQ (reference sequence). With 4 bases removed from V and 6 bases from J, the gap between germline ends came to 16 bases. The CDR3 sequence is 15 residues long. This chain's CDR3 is CASSSSARGGNIQYF. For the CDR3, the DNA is TGTGCCAGCAGCTCCTCCGCGAGGGGTGGAAACATTCAGTACTTC.

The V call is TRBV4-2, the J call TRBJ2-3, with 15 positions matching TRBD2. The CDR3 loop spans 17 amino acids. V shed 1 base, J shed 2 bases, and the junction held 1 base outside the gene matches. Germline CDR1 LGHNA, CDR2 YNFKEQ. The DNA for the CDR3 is TGTGCCAGCAGCCAAGGGACTAGCGGGAGGGCCACAGATACGCAGTATTTT. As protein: CASSQGTSGRATDTQYF.

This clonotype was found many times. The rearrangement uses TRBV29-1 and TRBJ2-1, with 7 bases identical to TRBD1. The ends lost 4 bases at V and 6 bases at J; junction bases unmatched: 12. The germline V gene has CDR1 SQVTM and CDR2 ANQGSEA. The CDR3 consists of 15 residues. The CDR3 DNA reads TGCAGCGTTGCCCGACAGGGTTGGGTCATCAATGAGCAGTTCTTC. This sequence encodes CSVARQGWVINEQFF.

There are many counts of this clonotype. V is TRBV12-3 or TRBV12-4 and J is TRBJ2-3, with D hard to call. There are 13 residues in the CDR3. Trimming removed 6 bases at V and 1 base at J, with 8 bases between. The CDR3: CASSFQGTDTQYF. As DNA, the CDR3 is TGTGCCAGCAGCTTCCAGGGCACAGATACGCAGTATTTT.

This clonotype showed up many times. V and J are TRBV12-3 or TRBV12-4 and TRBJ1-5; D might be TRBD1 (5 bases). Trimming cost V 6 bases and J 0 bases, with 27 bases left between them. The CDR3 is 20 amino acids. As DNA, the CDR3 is TGTGCCAGCAGGTCTTATGGGGGGGACGGTGGGCTCTATAGCAATCAGCCCCAGCATTTT. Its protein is CASRSYGGDGGLYSNQPQHF.

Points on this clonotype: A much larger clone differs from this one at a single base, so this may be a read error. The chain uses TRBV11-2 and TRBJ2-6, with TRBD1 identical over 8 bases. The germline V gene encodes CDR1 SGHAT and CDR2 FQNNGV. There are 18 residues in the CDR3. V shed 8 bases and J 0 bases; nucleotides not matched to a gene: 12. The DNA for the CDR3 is TGTGCCAGCTTTGCCAGGGGGCCATTAATCTCTGGGGCCAACGTCCTGACTTTC. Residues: CASFARGPLISGANVLTF.

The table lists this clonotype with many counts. The CDR3 protein is CASSFYLAGDTDTQYF. For the CDR3, the DNA is TGTGCCAGCAGCTTTTACCTAGCGGGAGATACAGATACGCAGTATTTT. The chain couples TRBV11-3 to TRBJ2-3, with 10 bases that match TRBD2. This CDR3 is 16 amino acids long. Looked up from germline, CDR1 is SGHNT and CDR2 is YENEEA. V lost 3 bases and J lost 3; bases outside the gene matches: 6.

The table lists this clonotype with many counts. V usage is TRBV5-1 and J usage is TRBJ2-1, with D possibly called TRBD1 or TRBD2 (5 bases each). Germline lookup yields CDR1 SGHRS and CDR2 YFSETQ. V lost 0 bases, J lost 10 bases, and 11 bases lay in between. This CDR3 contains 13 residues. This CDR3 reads CASSLVRGTEQFF. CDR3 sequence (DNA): TGCGCCAGCAGCTTGGTCCGGGGCACAGAGCAGTTCTTC.

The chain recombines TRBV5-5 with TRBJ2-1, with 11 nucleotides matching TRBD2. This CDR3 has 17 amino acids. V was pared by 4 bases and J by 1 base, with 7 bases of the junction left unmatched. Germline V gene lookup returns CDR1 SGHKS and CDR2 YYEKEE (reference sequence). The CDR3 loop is CASSPELAGASYNEQFF. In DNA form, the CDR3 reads TGTGCCAGCAGCCCTGAACTAGCGGGGGCATCCTACAATGAGCAGTTCTTC.

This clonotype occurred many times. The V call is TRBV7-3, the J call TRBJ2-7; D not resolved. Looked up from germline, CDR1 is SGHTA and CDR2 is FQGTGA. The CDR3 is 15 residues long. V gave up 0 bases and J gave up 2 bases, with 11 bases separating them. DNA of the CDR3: TGTGCCAGCAGCTTAACCCCGGGCCTCCCCTACGAGCAGTACTTC. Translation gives CASSLTPGLPYEQYF.

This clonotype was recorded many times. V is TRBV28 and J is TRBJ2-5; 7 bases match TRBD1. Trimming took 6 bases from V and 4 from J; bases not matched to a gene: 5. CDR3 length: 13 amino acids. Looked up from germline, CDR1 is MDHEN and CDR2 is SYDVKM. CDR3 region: CASRRGPRETQYF. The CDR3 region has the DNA TGTGCCAGCAGGAGGGGGCCGAGAGAGACCCAGTACTTC.

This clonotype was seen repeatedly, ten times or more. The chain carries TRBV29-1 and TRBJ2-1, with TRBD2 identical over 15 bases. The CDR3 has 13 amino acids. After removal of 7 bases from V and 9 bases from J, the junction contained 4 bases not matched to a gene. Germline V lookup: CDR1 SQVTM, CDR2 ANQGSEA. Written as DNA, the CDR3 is TGCAGCGACCAGGGACTAGCGGGAGGTGAGCAGTTCTTC. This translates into CSDQGLAGGEQFF.

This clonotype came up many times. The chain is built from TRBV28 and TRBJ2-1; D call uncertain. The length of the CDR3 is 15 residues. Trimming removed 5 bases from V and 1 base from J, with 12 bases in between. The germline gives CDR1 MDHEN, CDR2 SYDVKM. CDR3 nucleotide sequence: TGTGCCAGCAGTCCCCCGAAAGGGTCCTACAATGAGCAGTTCTTC. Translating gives CASSPPKGSYNEQFF.

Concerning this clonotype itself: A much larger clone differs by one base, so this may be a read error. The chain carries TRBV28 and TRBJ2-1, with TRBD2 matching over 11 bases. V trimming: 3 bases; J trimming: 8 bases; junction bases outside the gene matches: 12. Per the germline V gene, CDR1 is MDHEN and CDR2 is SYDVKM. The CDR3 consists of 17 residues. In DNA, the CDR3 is TGTGCCAGCAGTTTTTATGGGACTAGCGGAGGGTACGATGAGCAGTTCTTC. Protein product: CASSFYGTSGGYDEQFF.

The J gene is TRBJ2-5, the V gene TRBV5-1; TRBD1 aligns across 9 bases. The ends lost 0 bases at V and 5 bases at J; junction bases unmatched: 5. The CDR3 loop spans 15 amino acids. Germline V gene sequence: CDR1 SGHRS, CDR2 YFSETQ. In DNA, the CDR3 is TGCGCCAGCAGCTTGGTGGACAGGGGATGGGAGACCCAGTACTTC. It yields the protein CASSLVDRGWETQYF. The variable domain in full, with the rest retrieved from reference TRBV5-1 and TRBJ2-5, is KAGVTQTPRYLIKTRGQQVTLSCSPISGHRSVSWYQQTPGQGLQFLFEYFSETQRNKGNFPGRFSGRQFSNSRSEMNVSTLELGDSALYLCASSLVDRGWETQYFGPGTRLLVL.

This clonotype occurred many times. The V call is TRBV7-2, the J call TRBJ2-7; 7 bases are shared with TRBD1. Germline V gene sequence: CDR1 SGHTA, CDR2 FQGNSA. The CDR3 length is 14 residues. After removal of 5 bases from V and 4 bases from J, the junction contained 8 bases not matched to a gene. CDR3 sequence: CASSHYRGLYEQYF. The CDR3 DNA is TGTGCCAGCAGCCACTACAGGGGATTATACGAGCAGTACTTC.

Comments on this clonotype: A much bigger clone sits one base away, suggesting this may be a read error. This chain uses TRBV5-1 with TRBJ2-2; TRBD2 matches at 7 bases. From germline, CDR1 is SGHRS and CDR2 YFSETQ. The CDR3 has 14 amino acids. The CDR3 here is CASTSVTSPGEVFF. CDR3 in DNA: TGCGCCAGCACTAGCGTGACTAGCCCCGGGGAGGTGTTTTTT. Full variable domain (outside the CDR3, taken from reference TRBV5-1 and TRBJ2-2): KAGVTQTPRYLIKTRGQQVTLSCSPISGHRSVSWYQQTPGQGLQFLFEYFSETQRNKGNFPGRFSGRQFSNSRSEMNVSTLELGDSALYLCASTSVTSPGEVFFGEGSRLTVL.

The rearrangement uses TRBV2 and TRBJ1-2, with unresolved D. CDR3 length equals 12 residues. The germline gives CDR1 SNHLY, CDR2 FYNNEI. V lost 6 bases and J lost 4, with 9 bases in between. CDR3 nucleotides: TGTGCCAGCAGAGGGTTTCCCTATGGCTACACCTTC. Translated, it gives CASRGFPYGYTF.

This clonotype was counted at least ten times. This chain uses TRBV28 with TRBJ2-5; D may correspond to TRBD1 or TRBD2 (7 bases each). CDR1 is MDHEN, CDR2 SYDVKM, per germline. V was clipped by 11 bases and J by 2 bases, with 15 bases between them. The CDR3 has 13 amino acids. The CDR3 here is CAAGGELQETQYF. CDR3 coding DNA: TGTGCCGCAGGGGGGGAATTACAAGAGACCCAGTACTTC.

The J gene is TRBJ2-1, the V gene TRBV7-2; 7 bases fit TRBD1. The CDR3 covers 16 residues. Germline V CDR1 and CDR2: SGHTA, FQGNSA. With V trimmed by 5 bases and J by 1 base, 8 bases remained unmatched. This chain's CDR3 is CASSTQGGISYNEQFF. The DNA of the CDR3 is TGTGCCAGCAGCACACAAGGGGGCATATCCTACAATGAGCAGTTCTTC. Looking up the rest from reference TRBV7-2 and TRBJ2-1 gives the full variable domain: GAGVSQSPSNKVTEKGKDVELRCDPISGHTALYWYRQSLGQGLEFLIYFQGNSAPDKSGLPSDRFSAERTGGSVSTLTIQRTQQEDSAVYLCASSTQGGISYNEQFFGPGTRLTVL.

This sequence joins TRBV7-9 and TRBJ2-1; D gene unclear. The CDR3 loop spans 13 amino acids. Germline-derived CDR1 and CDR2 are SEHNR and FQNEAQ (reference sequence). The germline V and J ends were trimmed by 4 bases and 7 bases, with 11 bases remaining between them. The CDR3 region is CASSSEVKNEQFF. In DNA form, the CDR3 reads TGTGCCAGCAGCTCAGAGGTGAAAAATGAGCAGTTCTTC.

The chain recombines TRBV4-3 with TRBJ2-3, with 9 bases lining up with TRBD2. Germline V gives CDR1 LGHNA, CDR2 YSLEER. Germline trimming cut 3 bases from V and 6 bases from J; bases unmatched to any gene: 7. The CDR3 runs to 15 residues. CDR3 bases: TGCGCCAGCAGCCAGATAGCGGGAGAGGGGGATACGCAGTATTTT. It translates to CASSQIAGEGDTQYF.

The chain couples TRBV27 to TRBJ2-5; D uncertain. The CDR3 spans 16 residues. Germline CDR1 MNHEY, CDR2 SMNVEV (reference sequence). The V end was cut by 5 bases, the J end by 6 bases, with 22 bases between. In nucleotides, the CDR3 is TGTGCCAGCAGTCCTGAGTTACCTGGGCTACGGAAGACCCAGTACTTC. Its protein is CASSPELPGLRKTQYF.

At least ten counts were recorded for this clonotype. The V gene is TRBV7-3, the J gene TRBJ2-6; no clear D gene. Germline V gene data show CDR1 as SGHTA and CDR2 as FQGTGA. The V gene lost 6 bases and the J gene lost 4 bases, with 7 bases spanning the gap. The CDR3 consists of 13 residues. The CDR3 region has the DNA TGTGCCAGCAGACCGGCCGGGGCCAACGTCCTGACTTTC. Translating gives CASRPAGANVLTF.

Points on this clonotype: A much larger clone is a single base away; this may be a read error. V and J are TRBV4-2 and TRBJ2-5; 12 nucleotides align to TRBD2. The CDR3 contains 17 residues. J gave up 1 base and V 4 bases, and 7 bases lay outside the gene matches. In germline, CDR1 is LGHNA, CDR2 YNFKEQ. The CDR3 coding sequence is TGTGCCAGCAGCCCGGGACTAGCGGGTATCGTCCAAGAGACCCAGTACTTC. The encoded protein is CASSPGLAGIVQETQYF.

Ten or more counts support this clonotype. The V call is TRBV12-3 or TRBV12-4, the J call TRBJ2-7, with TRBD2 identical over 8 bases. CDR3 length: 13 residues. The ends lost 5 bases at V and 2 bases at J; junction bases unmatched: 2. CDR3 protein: CASSRGGPYEQYF. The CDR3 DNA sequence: TGTGCCAGCAGTCGCGGGGGGCCCTACGAGCAGTACTTC.

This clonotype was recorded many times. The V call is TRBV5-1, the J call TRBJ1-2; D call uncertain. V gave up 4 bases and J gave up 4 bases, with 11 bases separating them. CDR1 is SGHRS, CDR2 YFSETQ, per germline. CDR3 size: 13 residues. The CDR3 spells CASSETASYGYTF. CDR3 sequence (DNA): TGCGCCAGCAGCGAGACGGCTAGCTATGGCTACACCTTC.

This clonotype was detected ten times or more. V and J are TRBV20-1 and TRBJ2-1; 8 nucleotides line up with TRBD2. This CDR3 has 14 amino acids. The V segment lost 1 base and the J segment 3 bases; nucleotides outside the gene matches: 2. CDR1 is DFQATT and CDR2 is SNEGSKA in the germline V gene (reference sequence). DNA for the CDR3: TGCAGTGCTAGAGTACTAGCGGTCTACAATGAGCAGTTCTTC. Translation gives CSARVLAVYNEQFF.